One TCR beta chain is described in this entry. No antigen is known for it. The data stem from a study of shared clonotypes between healthy human individuals. Whole-study findings and limits: A generally larger estimated richness was seen in naive subsets than in memory subsets. At large depth, rarefaction still showed sorted-subset sequencing to be incomplete.

Naive CD8 isolation took CD45RO-negative cells positively selected for CCR7 and excluded terminally differentiated effector memory CD45RA+ cells. This CDR3 contains 12 residues. Germline values: CDR1 LNHDA, CDR2 SQIVND (reference sequence). Trimming shortened V by 9 bases and J by 1 base, and 9 bases separated the two germline ends. Here immunoSEQ multiplex PCR was the method, and the copy in TCRdb shows in-frame clones only, minus some. The sample holds millions of clones; about 95% are singletons and the top ten take 1% to 1.3%. The source is a man aged 18 to 30 in good health. Sequencing was done on a sample of naive CD8+ T cells sorted from blood. This chain connects TRBV19 to TRBJ1-1; D possibly corresponds to TRBD1 (5 bases). In DNA, the CDR3 is TGTGCCAGCAGAGGGGCGAACACTGAAGCTTTCTTT. It yields the protein CASRGANTEAFF. The whole variable domain, remainder taken from reference TRBV19 and TRBJ1-1, is DGGITQSPKYLFRKEGQNVTLSCEQNLNHDAMYWYRQDPGQGLRLIYYSQIVNDFQKGDIAEGYSVSREKKESFPLTVTSAQKNPTAFYLCASRGANTEAFFGQGTRLTVV.